This TCR beta chain was sequenced for a study of monozygotic twins with inflammatory bowel disease. Notes on the study in general: Results did not support any single strong IBD-associated signal or clonotype.

Note on this clonotype: Its antigen is not identified.

Germline-derived CDR1 and CDR2 are MNHNS and SASEGT. CDR3 length: 15 amino acids. TCRdb reprocessed the 5' RACE reads and stores each CDR3 protein as one record, lacking DNA. In total, the table holds under 350,000 distinct CDR3 sequences. The receptor was isolated from a human donor with ulcerative colitis or Crohn's disease, or a healthy co-twin of an affected twin (not recorded which). Sequenced input: blood. The rearrangement links TRBV6-1 to TRBJ1-5; TCRdb's D call, TRBD1, is unchecked because there is no DNA. The CDR3 sequence: CASSTTQGGNQPQHF.